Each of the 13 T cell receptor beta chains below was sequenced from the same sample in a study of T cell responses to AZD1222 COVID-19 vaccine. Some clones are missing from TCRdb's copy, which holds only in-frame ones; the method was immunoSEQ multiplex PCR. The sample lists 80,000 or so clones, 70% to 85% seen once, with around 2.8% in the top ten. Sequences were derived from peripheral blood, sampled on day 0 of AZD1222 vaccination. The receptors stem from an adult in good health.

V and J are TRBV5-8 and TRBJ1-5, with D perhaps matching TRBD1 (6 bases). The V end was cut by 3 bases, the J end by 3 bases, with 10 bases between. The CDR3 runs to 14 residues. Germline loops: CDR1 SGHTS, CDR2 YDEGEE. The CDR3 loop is CASSYTGYNQPQHF. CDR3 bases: TGTGCCAGCAGCTACACAGGGTACAATCAGCCCCAGCATTTT.

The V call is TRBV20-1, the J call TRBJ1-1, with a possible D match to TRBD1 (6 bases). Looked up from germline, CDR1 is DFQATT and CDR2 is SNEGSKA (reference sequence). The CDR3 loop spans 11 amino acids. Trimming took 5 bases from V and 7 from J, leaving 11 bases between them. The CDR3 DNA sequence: TGCAGTGCTGAAACAGGGCTTGAAGCTTTCTTT. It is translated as CSAETGLEAFF.

The CDR3 sequence: CASSYDRVDGYTF. CDR3 nucleotides: TGTGCCAGCAGCTACGACAGGGTCGACGGCTACACCTTC. The V gene is TRBV5-6, the J gene TRBJ1-2, with 7 bases identical to TRBD1. This CDR3 is built from 13 residues. Germline V gives CDR1 SGHDT, CDR2 YYEEEE. The ends lost 3 bases at V and 8 bases at J; junction bases unmatched: 7.

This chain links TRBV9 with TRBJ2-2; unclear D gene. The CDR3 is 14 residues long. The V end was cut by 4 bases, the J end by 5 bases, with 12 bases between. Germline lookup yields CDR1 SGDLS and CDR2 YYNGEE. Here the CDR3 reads CASSPRIGTGELFF. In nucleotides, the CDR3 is TGTGCCAGCAGCCCGAGGATTGGGACCGGGGAGCTGTTTTTT.

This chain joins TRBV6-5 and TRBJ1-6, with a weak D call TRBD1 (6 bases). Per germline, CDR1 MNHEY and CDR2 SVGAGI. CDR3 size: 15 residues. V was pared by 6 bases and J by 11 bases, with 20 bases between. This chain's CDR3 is CASRRPATGTAPLHF. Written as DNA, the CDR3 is TGTGCCAGCAGGAGACCCGCCACAGGGACGGCACCCCTCCACTTT.

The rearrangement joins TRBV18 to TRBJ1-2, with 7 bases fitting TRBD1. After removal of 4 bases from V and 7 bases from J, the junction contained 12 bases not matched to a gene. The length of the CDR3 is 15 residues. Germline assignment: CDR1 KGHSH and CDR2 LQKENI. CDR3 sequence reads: CASSQTRDSEVGYTF. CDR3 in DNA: TGTGCCAGCTCACAGACCCGGGACAGCGAGGTTGGCTACACCTTC. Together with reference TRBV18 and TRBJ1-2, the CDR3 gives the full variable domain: NAGVMQNPRHLVRRRGQEARLRCSPMKGHSHVYWYRQLPEEGLKFMVYLQKENIIDESGMPKERFSAEFPKEGPSILRIQQVVRGDSAAYFCASSQTRDSEVGYTFGSGTRLTVV.

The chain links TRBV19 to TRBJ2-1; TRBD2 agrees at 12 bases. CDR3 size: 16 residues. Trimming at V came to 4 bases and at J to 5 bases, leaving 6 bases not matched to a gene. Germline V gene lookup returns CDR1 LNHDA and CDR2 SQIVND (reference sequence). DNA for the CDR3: TGTGCCAGTAGTACATCACTAGCGGGAGGACACAATGAGCAGTTCTTC. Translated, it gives CASSTSLAGGHNEQFF.

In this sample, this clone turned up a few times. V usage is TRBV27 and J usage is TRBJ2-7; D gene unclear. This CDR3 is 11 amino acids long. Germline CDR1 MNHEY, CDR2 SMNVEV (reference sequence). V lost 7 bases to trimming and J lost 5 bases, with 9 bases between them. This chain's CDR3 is CASNSGHEQYF. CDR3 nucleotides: TGTGCCAGCAACAGTGGCCACGAGCAGTACTTC.

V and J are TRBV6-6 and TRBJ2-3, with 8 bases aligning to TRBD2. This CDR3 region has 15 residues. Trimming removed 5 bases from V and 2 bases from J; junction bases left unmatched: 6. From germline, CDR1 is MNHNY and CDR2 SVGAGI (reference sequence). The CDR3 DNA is TGTGCCAGCAGTGGCGGGACTAGGGCCACAGATACGCAGTATTTT. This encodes CASSGGTRATDTQYF.

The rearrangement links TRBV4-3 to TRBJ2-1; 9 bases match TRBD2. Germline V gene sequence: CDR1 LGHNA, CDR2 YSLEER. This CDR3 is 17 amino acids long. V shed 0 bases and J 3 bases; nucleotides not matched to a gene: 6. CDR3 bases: TGCGCCAGCAGCCAAGATCGAGGGCGGGGGGGCTACAATGAGCAGTTCTTC. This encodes CASSQDRGRGGYNEQFF.

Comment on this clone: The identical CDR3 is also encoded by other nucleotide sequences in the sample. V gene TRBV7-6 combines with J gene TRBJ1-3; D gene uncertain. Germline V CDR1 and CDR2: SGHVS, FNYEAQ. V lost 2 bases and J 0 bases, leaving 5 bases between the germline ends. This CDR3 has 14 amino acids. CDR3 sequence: CASSLPSSGNTIYF. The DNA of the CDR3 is TGTGCCAGCAGCTTACCATCCTCTGGAAACACCATATATTTT. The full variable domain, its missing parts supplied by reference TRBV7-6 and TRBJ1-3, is GAGVSQSPRYKVTKRGQDVALRCDPISGHVSLYWYRQALGQGPEFLTYFNYEAQQDKSGLPNDRFSAERPEGSISTLTIQRTEQRDSAMYRCASSLPSSGNTIYFGEGSWLTVV.

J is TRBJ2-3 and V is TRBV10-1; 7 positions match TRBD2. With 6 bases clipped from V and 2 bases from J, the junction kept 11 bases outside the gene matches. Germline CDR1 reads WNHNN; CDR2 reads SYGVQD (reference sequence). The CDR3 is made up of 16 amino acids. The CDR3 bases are TGCGCCAGCAGCCGAGTGGCGGCGGGAGACACAGATACGCAGTATTTT. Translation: CASSRVAAGDTDTQYF.

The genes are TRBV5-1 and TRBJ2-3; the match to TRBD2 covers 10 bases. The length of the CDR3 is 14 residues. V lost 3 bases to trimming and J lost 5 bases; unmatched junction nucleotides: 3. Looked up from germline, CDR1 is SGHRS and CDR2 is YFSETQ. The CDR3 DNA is TGCGCCAGCAGCTCGGGACTAGCGCAAGATACGCAGTATTTT. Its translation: CASSSGLAQDTQYF.